Reported below is one T cell receptor (beta chain). Reverse transcription used about 0.45 to 1 ug RNA and random hexamers. TCRdb re-called the immunoSEQ multiplex PCR reads through MiXCR, storing one row per CDR3 protein. The sample records approximately 200,000 distinct CDR3 sequences, approximately 95% being singletons. The CDR3 contains 16 residues. Between the trimmed V and J ends, which lost 5 bases and 9 bases, there was a span of 20 bases. Bulk CD8+ and CD4+ cells came from magnetic negative isolation; CD8+ TEMRA by FACS. This entry is derived from a study of CD8 T cells in Susac syndrome. The sequenced sample consisted of CD4+ T cells from PBMCs. This TCR derives from a human donor with multiple sclerosis. The V gene is TRBV12-3 or TRBV12-4, the J gene TRBJ1-6, with D perhaps matching TRBD1 (5 bases). CDR3 sequence (DNA): TGTGCCAGCAGTCCGGGGGGGGAATTCTGGCGTTCACCCCTCCACTTT. Translated: CASSPGGEFWRSPLHF.